The sequence of this TCR beta chain was determined in a study of blood T cell repertoires in COVID-19. Study-wide background: The United States, Italy and Spain were the sources of the acute and convalescent COVID-19 samples. T cells, B-cell-depleted T cells, or PBMCs supplied cDNA or gDNA.

This CDR3 contains 16 residues. Germline V CDR1 and CDR2: SGHNT, YYREEE (reference sequence). Trimming cost V 0 bases and J 8 bases, with 20 bases left between them. In the source study's methods: Amplifying reference gene primers gave estimates of nucleated cell counts. TCRdb's copy holds only in-frame clones and misses some; the assay was immunoSEQ multiplex PCR. The V and J calls and the clone size are those of that table, but D and trimming were determined from the DNA. The sample contains 360,000 or so clones, 85% to 90% of which appear only once. The specimen sequenced was peripheral blood. The receptor comes from a man younger than 35 with active or convalescent COVID-19. This chain uses TRBV5-4 with TRBJ1-2, with a tentative D call TRBD1 (6 bases). The CDR3 DNA sequence: TGTGCCAGCAGCTTGGCCACAGGGCCGAACGTTCGAGGCTACACCTTC. Translated, it gives CASSLATGPNVRGYTF.